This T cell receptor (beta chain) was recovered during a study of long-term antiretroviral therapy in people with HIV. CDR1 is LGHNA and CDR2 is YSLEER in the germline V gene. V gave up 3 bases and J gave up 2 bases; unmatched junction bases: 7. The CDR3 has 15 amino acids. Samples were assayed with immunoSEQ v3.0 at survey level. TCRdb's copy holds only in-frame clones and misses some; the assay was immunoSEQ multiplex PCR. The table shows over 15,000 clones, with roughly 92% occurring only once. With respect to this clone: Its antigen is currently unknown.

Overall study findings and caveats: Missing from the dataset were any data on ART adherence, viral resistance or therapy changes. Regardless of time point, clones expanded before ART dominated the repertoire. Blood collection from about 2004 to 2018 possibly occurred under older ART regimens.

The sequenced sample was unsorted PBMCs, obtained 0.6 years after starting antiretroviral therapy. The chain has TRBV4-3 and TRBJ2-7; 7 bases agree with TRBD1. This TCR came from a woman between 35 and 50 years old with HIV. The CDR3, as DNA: TGCGCCAGCAGCCAGATACAGGGGTCCCCCTACGAGCAGTACTTC. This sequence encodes CASSQIQGSPYEQYF.